The 25 T cell receptor beta chains below come from one sample, sequenced in a study of T cell responses to AZD1222 COVID-19 vaccine. Here immunoSEQ multiplex PCR was the method, and the copy in TCRdb shows in-frame clones only, minus some. The sample includes 80,000 to 100,000 clones, over 75% of them seen just once. This specimen was peripheral blood, taken 28 days after the second AZD1222 dose. Receptors were obtained from an adult who received the AZD1222 COVID-19 vaccine.

This chain's CDR3 is CASSLTASSYNEQFF. In nucleotides, the CDR3 is TGTGCCAGCAGCTTAACTGCGAGCTCCTACAATGAGCAGTTCTTC. J is TRBJ2-1 and V is TRBV7-3, with D uncertain. This CDR3 contains 15 residues. Germline lookup yields CDR1 SGHTA and CDR2 FQGTGA. Trimming removed 0 bases at V and 0 bases at J, with 6 bases between.

This clone turned up a few times. This sequence joins TRBV7-9 and TRBJ1-1; TRBD1 matches at 7 bases. Germline trimming cut 2 bases from V and 3 bases from J; bases unmatched to any gene: 9. This CDR3 contains 16 residues. Germline CDR1 SEHNR, CDR2 FQNEAQ (reference sequence). The CDR3 reads CASSLPIGQGDTEAFF. CDR3 DNA sequence: TGTGCCAGCAGCTTACCGATAGGGCAGGGGGACACTGAAGCTTTCTTT.

Written as DNA, the CDR3 is TGTGCCAGCTCACCCGTGGACTACAATGAGCAGTTCTTC. This gives the protein CASSPVDYNEQFF. The genes are TRBV18 and TRBJ2-1, with D unresolved. This CDR3 region has 13 residues. Germline CDR1 and CDR2: KGHSH and LQKENI. Trimming cost V 3 bases and J 3 bases, with 6 bases left between them.

This clone was detected once. This chain joins TRBV7-3 and TRBJ1-2; TRBD1 matches at 7 bases. The germline CDR1 and CDR2 sequences are SGHTA and FQGTGA. The CDR3 is 15 amino acids. V lost 0 bases and J lost 7; bases outside the gene matches: 8. The CDR3: CASSLTPDRVAGYTF. DNA of the CDR3: TGTGCCAGCAGCTTAACACCCGACAGGGTAGCTGGCTACACCTTC.

This clone showed up just a few times. The chain recombines TRBV19 with TRBJ2-7, with D maybe TRBD2 (6 bases). Germline values: CDR1 LNHDA, CDR2 SQIVND (reference sequence). The CDR3 spans 15 residues. V was cut by 3 bases and J by 3 bases, with 15 bases left in between. The CDR3 DNA reads TGTGCCAGTAGTATTGAGACTAGACCTTACTACGAGCAGTACTTC. Protein: CASSIETRPYYEQYF.

The CDR3 nucleotides are TGCGCCAGCAGCCAAGCAGGGAATGGAAACACCATATATTTT. Translating gives CASSQAGNGNTIYF. The gene calls are TRBV4-3 and TRBJ1-3, with D tentatively TRBD1 (5 bases). Germline CDR1 reads LGHNA; CDR2 reads YSLEER. Trimming shortened V by 1 base and J by 3 bases, and 7 bases separated the two germline ends. The CDR3 runs to 14 residues.

The V gene is TRBV13, the J gene TRBJ1-1; D unresolved. Germline loops: CDR1 PRHDT, CDR2 FYEKMQ (reference sequence). V lost 5 bases to trimming and J lost 0 bases, with 16 bases between them. The CDR3 is 16 amino acids. Written as DNA, the CDR3 is TGTGCCAGCAGCCAACGGACTAAGGTGCTGAACACTGAAGCTTTCTTT. Its protein product is CASSQRTKVLNTEAFF.

This clone was observed once. V usage is TRBV4-2 and J usage is TRBJ1-3; D call uncertain. V was cut by 0 bases and J by 2 bases, with 14 bases left in between. The CDR3 runs 17 residues. Germline lookup yields CDR1 LGHNA and CDR2 YNFKEQ. The chain's CDR3 is CASSQDQDGMAGNTIYF. CDR3 DNA sequence: TGTGCCAGCAGCCAAGATCAGGACGGAATGGCTGGAAACACCATATATTTT.

The V and J genes are TRBV10-2 and TRBJ1-1; 12 nucleotides agree with TRBD1. CDR3 length: 15 residues. V dropped 6 bases and J dropped 3; count of bases not matched to a gene: 5. Looked up from germline, CDR1 is WSHSY and CDR2 is SAAADI. CDR3 sequence reads: CASRGTGGGYTEAFF. The CDR3 coding sequence is TGCGCCAGCAGGGGGACAGGGGGCGGGTACACTGAAGCTTTCTTT.

This clone was counted a single time. This rearrangement joins TRBV5-8 to TRBJ1-3, with TRBD1 matching over 10 bases. V was pared by 3 bases and J by 0 bases, with 0 bases of the junction left unmatched. Germline V CDR1 and CDR2: SGHTS, YDEGEE. This CDR3 is 15 amino acids long. CDR3 DNA: TGTGCCAGCAGCTGGACAGGGGGCTCTGGAAACACCATATATTTT. Its protein product is CASSWTGGSGNTIYF. Using reference TRBV5-8 and TRBJ1-3 for the parts outside the CDR3, the full variable domain is EAGVTQSPTHLIKTRGQQATLRCSPISGHTSVYWYQQALGLGLQFLLWYDEGEERNRGNFPPRFSGRQFPNYSSELNVNALELEDSALYLCASSWTGGSGNTIYFGEGSWLTVV.

The CDR3 DNA reads as TGCAGCGTTGGCGGGGGGGCGTTGAGCACTGAAGCTTTCTTT. It yields the protein CSVGGGALSTEAFF. This chain links TRBV29-1 with TRBJ1-1, with a weak D call TRBD1 (6 bases). V was trimmed by 4 bases and J by 4 bases, leaving 16 bases between them. CDR1 and CDR2 (germline): SQVTM, ANQGSEA. The CDR3 consists of 14 residues.

The V call is TRBV4-2, the J call TRBJ1-5; D is unresolved. V lost 0 bases, J lost 1 base, and 19 bases lay in between. CDR3 length: 19 residues. Germline CDR1 LGHNA, CDR2 YNFKEQ. CDR3 amino acids: CASSQEVSVRGFSNQPQHF. As DNA, the CDR3 is TGTGCCAGCAGCCAAGAGGTTAGCGTACGAGGATTCAGCAATCAGCCCCAGCATTTT.

V gene TRBV30 combines with J gene TRBJ1-1, with D perhaps TRBD1 (6 bases). Germline values: CDR1 GTSNPN, CDR2 SVGIG (reference sequence). The CDR3 sequence is 14 residues long. V was shortened by 4 bases and J by 1 base, with 13 bases between the two germline ends. The CDR3 sequence is CAWMRGLTNTEAFF. The CDR3 DNA follows: TGTGCCTGGATGCGGGGGCTCACGAACACTGAAGCTTTCTTT.

The chain links TRBV7-9 to TRBJ2-7; D gene ambiguous. This CDR3 is built from 12 residues. V was pared by 1 base and J by 5 bases, with 6 bases between. CDR1 is SEHNR and CDR2 is FQNEAQ in the germline V gene (reference sequence). The CDR3 DNA sequence: TGTGCCAGCAGCTTAGTTGGCGACGAGCAGTACTTC. Translated, it gives CASSLVGDEQYF.

This CDR3 is CASSYSLFYTEAFF. Written as DNA, the CDR3 is TGTGCCAGCAGTTACTCGCTATTTTACACTGAAGCTTTCTTT. The V gene is TRBV6-5, the J gene TRBJ1-1; the D is unclear. V was cut by 0 bases and J by 3 bases, with 8 bases left in between. The CDR3 sequence is 14 residues long. Germline V lookup: CDR1 MNHEY, CDR2 SVGAGI.

The CDR3 spells CASSLAGLAWDDSYEQYF. The CDR3 DNA reads as TGTGCCAGCAGCTTAGCTGGCCTAGCGTGGGACGACTCCTACGAGCAGTACTTC. The chain joins TRBV7-9 to TRBJ2-7; a possible D gene is TRBD2 (6 bases). In germline, CDR1 is SEHNR, CDR2 FQNEAQ (reference sequence). The ends were cut back, 0 bases at V and 0 bases at J, with 18 bases in the middle. The CDR3 totals 18 residues.

The V call is TRBV4-2, the J call TRBJ2-7; 7 bases line up with TRBD1. The CDR3 extends over 16 amino acids. Germline CDR1 is LGHNA and CDR2 is YNFKEQ. Trimming cost V 4 bases and J 2 bases; bases outside gene matches: 11. The chain's CDR3 is CASSRPDPTGTYEQYF. Written as DNA, the CDR3 is TGTGCCAGCAGCCGCCCTGATCCGACAGGGACCTACGAGCAGTACTTC.

This rearrangement joins TRBV6-5 to TRBJ2-7; the match to TRBD1 covers 8 bases. CDR1 and CDR2 (germline): MNHEY, SVGAGI. The CDR3 runs to 14 residues. With 8 bases clipped from V and 3 bases from J, the junction kept 9 bases outside the gene matches. The chain's CDR3 is CASDDGTGYYEQYF. The CDR3 DNA reads as TGTGCCAGCGATGACGGGACAGGATACTACGAGCAGTACTTC.

This chain connects TRBV5-1 to TRBJ2-5; possibly TRBD1 for D (6 bases). The CDR3 spans 17 residues. Germline loops: CDR1 SGHRS, CDR2 YFSETQ. Trimming removed 1 base from V and 5 bases from J, with 21 bases in between. CDR3 in amino acids: CASSLRTAAGLGETQYF. For the CDR3, the DNA is TGCGCCAGCAGCTTGCGGACAGCGGCGGGCCTGGGGGAGACCCAGTACTTC.

The table lists this clone with a few counts. The chain couples TRBV11-1 to TRBJ1-4; weak D call: TRBD1 (6 bases). Germline CDR1 SGHAT, CDR2 FQDESV (reference sequence). V was trimmed by 4 bases and J by 7 bases, leaving 13 bases between them. The CDR3 is 14 residues long. CDR3 DNA: TGTGCCAGCAGCTCTTACAGGGACACTGAAAAACTGTTTTTT. Protein: CASSSYRDTEKLFF.

This clone was seen a single time. This chain links TRBV15 with TRBJ1-4; no clear D. The CDR3 has 16 amino acids. Germline V lookup: CDR1 LNHNV, CDR2 YYDKDF (reference sequence). Trimming pared 3 bases from V and 0 bases from J, leaving 11 bases between. The CDR3 here is CATSRDYGATNEKLFF. In DNA, the CDR3 is TGTGCCACCAGCAGGGACTATGGGGCAACTAATGAAAAACTGTTTTTT. Based on the CDR3 plus reference TRBV15 and TRBJ1-4, the full variable domain is DAMVIQNPRYQVTQFGKPVTLSCSQTLNHNVMYWYQQKSSQAPKLLFHYYDKDFNNEADTPDNFQSRRPNTSFCFLDIRSPGLGDTAMYLCATSRDYGATNEKLFFGSGTQLSVL.

This chain connects TRBV6-6 to TRBJ1-3; 8 bases match TRBD1. Germline values: CDR1 MNHNY, CDR2 SVGAGI (reference sequence). CDR3 length: 15 residues. Trimming at V came to 1 base and at J to 5 bases, leaving 4 bases not matched to a gene. CDR3 sequence reads: CASSYWAGGRNTIYF. CDR3 bases: TGTGCCAGCAGTTACTGGGCAGGGGGCAGAAACACCATATATTTT.

The rearrangement uses TRBV3-1 (or the pseudogene TRBV3-2) and TRBJ1-5; the D is unclear. Per germline, CDR1 LGHDT and CDR2 YNNKEL (reference sequence). The CDR3 is 13 residues long. Trimming stripped 0 bases from V and 12 bases from J, with 12 bases between. The CDR3 DNA is TGTGCCAGCAGCCAAGATCCGACGGGCGACCAGCATTTT. Its translation is CASSQDPTGDQHF.

The chain is built from TRBV19 and TRBJ2-5, with D hard to call. Between the trimmed V and J ends, which lost 8 bases and 1 base, there was a span of 14 bases. Germline CDR1 reads LNHDA; CDR2 reads SQIVND (reference sequence). This CDR3 comprises 14 residues. CDR3 loop: CASHDGIGQETQYF. The CDR3 DNA is TGTGCCAGTCATGATGGGATAGGCCAAGAGACCCAGTACTTC.

The chain employs TRBV19 and TRBJ1-5; D is ambiguous. With 3 bases removed from V and 0 bases from J, the gap between germline ends came to 9 bases. The germline V gene encodes CDR1 LNHDA and CDR2 SQIVND (reference sequence). The length of the CDR3 is 15 residues. The DNA of the CDR3 is TGTGCCAGTAGTATTAATCAATATAGCAATCAGCCCCAGCATTTT. Its protein is CASSINQYSNQPQHF.